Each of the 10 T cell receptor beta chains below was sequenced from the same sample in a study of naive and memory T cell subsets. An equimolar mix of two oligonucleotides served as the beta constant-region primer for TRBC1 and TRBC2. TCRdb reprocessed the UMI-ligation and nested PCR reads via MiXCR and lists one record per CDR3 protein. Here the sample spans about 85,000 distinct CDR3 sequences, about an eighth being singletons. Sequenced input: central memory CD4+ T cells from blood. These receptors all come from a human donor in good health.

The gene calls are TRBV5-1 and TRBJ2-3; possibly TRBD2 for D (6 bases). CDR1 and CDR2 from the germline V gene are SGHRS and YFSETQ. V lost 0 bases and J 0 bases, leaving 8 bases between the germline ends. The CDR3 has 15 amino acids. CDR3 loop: CASSLVSGSTDTQYF. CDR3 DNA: TGCGCCAGCAGCTTGGTTAGCGGCAGCACAGATACGCAGTATTTT.

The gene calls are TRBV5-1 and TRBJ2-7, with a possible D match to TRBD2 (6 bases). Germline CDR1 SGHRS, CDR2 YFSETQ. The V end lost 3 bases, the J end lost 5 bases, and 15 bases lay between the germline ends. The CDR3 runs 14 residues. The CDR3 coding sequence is TGCGCCAGCAGCTCGGGACTCCGTGAAGACGAGCAGTACTTC. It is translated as CASSSGLREDEQYF.

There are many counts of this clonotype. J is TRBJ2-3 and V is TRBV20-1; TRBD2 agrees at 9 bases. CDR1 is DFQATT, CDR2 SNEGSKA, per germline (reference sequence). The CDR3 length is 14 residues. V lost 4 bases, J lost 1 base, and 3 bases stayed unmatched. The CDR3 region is CSAIAGDGTDTQYF. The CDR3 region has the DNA TGCAGTGCTATAGCGGGAGACGGCACAGATACGCAGTATTTT.

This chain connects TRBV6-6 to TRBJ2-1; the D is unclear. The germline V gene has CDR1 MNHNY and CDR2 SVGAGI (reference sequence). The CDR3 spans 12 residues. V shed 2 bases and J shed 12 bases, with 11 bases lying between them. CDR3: CASSYLSFRQFF. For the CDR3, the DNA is TGTGCCAGCAGTTACCTCAGCTTTAGGCAGTTCTTC.

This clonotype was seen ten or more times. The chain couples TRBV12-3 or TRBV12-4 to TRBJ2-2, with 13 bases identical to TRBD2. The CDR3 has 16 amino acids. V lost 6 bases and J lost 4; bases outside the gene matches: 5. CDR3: CASRDGTSGTTGELFF. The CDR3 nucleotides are TGTGCCAGCAGGGACGGGACTAGCGGGACCACCGGGGAGCTGTTTTTT.

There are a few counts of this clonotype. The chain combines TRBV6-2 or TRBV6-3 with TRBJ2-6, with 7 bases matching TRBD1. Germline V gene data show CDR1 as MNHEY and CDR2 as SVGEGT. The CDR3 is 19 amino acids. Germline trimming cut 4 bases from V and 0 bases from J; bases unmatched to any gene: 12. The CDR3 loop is CASSSTWTGGISGANVLTF. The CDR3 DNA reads TGTGCCAGCAGTTCTACTTGGACAGGAGGCATCTCTGGGGCCAACGTCCTGACTTTC.

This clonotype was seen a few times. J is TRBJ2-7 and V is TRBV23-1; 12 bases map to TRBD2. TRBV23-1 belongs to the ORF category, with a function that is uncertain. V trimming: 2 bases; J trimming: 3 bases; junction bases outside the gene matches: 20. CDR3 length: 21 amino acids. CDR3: CASSQTPRDWGLAGSFYEQYF. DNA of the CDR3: TGCGCCAGCAGTCAAACCCCCCGAGATTGGGGACTAGCGGGTTCTTTCTACGAGCAGTACTTC.

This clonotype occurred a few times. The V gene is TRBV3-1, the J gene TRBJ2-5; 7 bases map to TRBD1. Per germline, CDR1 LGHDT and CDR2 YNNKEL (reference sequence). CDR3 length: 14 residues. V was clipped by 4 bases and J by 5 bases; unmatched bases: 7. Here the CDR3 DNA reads TGTGCCAGCAGCCTCCTGACAGGGCAGGAGACCCAGTACTTC. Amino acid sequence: CASSLLTGQETQYF.

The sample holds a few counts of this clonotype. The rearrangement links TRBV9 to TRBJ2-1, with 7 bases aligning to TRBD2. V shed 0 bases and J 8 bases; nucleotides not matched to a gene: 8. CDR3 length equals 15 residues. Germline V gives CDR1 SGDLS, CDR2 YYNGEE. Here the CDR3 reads CASSVAPSGGDEQFF. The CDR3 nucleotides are TGTGCCAGCAGCGTAGCTCCTAGCGGCGGGGATGAGCAGTTCTTC.

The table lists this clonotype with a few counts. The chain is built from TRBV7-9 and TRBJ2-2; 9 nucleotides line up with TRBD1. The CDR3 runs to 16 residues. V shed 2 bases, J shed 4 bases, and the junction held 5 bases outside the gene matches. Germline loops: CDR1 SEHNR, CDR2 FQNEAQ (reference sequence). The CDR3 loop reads CASSLRTGQGTGELFF. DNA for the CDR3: TGTGCCAGCAGCTTAAGGACGGGACAGGGCACCGGGGAGCTGTTTTTT.